This T cell receptor (beta chain) is from a study of T cell responses to AZD1222 COVID-19 vaccine. Study-wide results and caveats: The sample set comprised mostly white British donors with more females, and clonal diversity was possibly underestimated. Regions 160-218 and 743-854 held dominance among vaccine-associated CD4 TCRs, which spanned spike.

In the case of this clone: Its antigen is as yet unknown.

V dropped 7 bases and J dropped 0; count of bases not matched to a gene: 11. Germline V lookup: CDR1 SGHRS, CDR2 YFSETQ. The CDR3 runs to 17 residues. Data came from immunoSEQ multiplex PCR; TCRdb stores just in-frame clones and leaves some out. The repertoire has about 83,000 clones, 85% to 90% of them found once; the top ten carry 31%. This TCR was sampled from an adult in good health. The chain joins TRBV5-1 to TRBJ1-3; 9 bases align to TRBD1. This specimen consisted of peripheral blood, obtained on day 0 of AZD1222 vaccination. CDR3: CASSPQGATSSGNTIYF. CDR3 nucleotide sequence: TGCGCCAGCTCCCCACAGGGGGCGACCTCCTCTGGAAACACCATATATTTT. Supplemented by reference TRBV5-1 and TRBJ1-3, the full variable domain reads KAGVTQTPRYLIKTRGQQVTLSCSPISGHRSVSWYQQTPGQGLQFLFEYFSETQRNKGNFPGRFSGRQFSNSRSEMNVSTLELGDSALYLCASSPQGATSSGNTIYFGEGSWLTVV.